The next 25 T cell receptor beta chains were all read from a single sample in a study of cytotoxic CD8 clonotypes in ibrutinib-treated CLL. The data were produced by immunoSEQ multiplex PCR, yet TCRdb's version contains in-frame clones alone and is incomplete. The repertoire holds roughly 63,000 clones, with less than 60% as singletons. Sequencing was performed on PBMCs, taken after 12 months of ibrutinib treatment. Receptor source: a human donor with chronic lymphocytic leukemia.

This clone has just one count. This chain connects TRBV7-8 to TRBJ1-5, with D uncertain. The CDR3 has 13 amino acids. Germline V gene data show CDR1 as SGHVS and CDR2 as FQNEAQ. Trimming stripped 1 base from V and 7 bases from J, with 8 bases between. The CDR3 loop is CASSLDLSQPQHF. For the CDR3, the DNA is TGTGCCAGCAGCTTAGATTTGTCCCAGCCCCAGCATTTT. The complete variable domain, with remaining parts taken from reference TRBV7-8 and TRBJ1-5, reads GAGVSQSPRYKVAKRGQDVALRCDPISGHVSLFWYQQALGQGPEFLTYFQNEAQLDKSGLPSDRFFAERPEGSVSTLKIQRTQQEDSAVYLCASSLDLSQPQHFGDGTRLSIL.

The chain joins TRBV27 to TRBJ1-1, with unresolved D. CDR3 length: 13 residues. V was trimmed by 4 bases and J by 2 bases, leaving 8 bases between them. Per germline, CDR1 MNHEY and CDR2 SMNVEV (reference sequence). CDR3 residues: CASSWALNTEAFF. CDR3 DNA: TGTGCCAGCAGTTGGGCCCTCAACACTGAAGCTTTCTTT.

In regard to this clone: Relative to the germline gene, one junction end is altered; a read error may explain this. This chain uses TRBV10-3 with TRBJ1-2; D is uncertain. The germline CDR1 and CDR2 sequences are ENHRY and SYGVKD. The CDR3 totals 14 residues. The CDR3 DNA is TGTGCCATCAGTGAGACAGCCCGGAACTTTGGCTACACCTTC. It encodes CAISETARNFGYTF.

This clone was seen just once. The chain uses TRBV5-6 and TRBJ2-7; 11 positions agree with TRBD1. This CDR3 is built from 17 residues. V lost 4 bases to trimming and J lost 4 bases; unmatched junction nucleotides: 13. The germline CDR1 and CDR2 sequences are SGHDT and YYEEEE. The CDR3 sequence is CASSNRDRGALGYEQYF. The CDR3 DNA is TGTGCCAGCAGCAACCGGGACAGGGGGGCTCTAGGGTACGAGCAGTACTTC.

The chain combines TRBV27 with TRBJ2-7, with D tentatively TRBD1 or TRBD2 (5 bases each). V shed 11 bases and J shed 0 bases, with 20 bases lying between them. This CDR3 has 15 amino acids. Per the germline V gene, CDR1 is MNHEY and CDR2 is SMNVEV (reference sequence). The CDR3 nucleotides are TGTGCCCCCCCCCGGGGCCAGATAAGCTCCTACGAGCAGTACGTC. This codes for CAPPRGQISSYEQYV.

This clone was seen once. The junction shows a germline mismatch at one end, possibly a read error. The chain links TRBV6-1 to TRBJ1-5; no reliable D call. Germline assignment: CDR1 MNHNS and CDR2 SASEGT. The CDR3 has 15 residues. CDR3 sequence: CAISESGGSNQPQHF. The DNA of the CDR3 is TGTGCCATCAGTGAGTCGGGCGGGAGCAATCAGCCCCAGCATTTT.

The genes are TRBV5-1 and TRBJ2-3; the D gene is possibly TRBD2 (6 bases). The CDR3 contains 14 residues. Trimming pared 0 bases from V and 2 bases from J, leaving 7 bases between. The germline V gene encodes CDR1 SGHRS and CDR2 YFSETQ. The CDR3: CASSLGLDTDTQYF. DNA of the CDR3: TGCGCCAGCAGCTTGGGACTAGACACAGATACGCAGTATTTT.

This clone has more than one count but fewer than ten. V usage is TRBV29-1 and J usage is TRBJ2-5; a weak D match, TRBD1 (6 bases). Trimming shortened V by 6 bases and J by 2 bases, and 10 bases separated the two germline ends. Germline CDR1 and CDR2: SQVTM and ANQGSEA. CDR3 length: 12 residues. CDR3 sequence reads: CSVEQGQETQYF. The CDR3 coding sequence is TGCAGCGTGGAACAGGGACAAGAGACCCAGTACTTC.

This sequence joins TRBV4-1 and TRBJ2-3, with TRBD2 identical over 13 bases. Germline-derived CDR1 and CDR2 are MGHRA and YSYEKL. The V and J ends lost 5 bases and 4 bases, in that order; junction bases with no gene match: 9. This CDR3 is built from 17 residues. The CDR3 DNA is TGCGCCAGCAGCACCCGGACTAGCGGGAGTTCTGCAGATACGCAGTATTTT. This codes for CASSTRTSGSSADTQYF.

This clone was picked up one time. The rearrangement joins TRBV7-6 to TRBJ2-7; TRBD2 is a possible D gene (5 bases). The CDR3 consists of 13 residues. V gave up 4 bases and J gave up 2 bases, with 9 bases separating them. Germline values: CDR1 SGHVS, CDR2 FNYEAQ. The chain's CDR3 is CASSSGEPYEQYF. In DNA form, the CDR3 reads TGTGCCAGCAGCTCCGGGGAACCCTACGAGCAGTACTTC.

In its sample, this clone was seen a few times. The genes are TRBV4-2 and TRBJ2-3, with TRBD1 matching over 9 bases. Trimming removed 4 bases from V and 5 bases from J; junction bases left unmatched: 4. The CDR3 is 14 residues long. Germline V gene data show CDR1 as LGHNA and CDR2 as YNFKEQ. This CDR3 reads CASSLDRGRDTQYF. CDR3 bases: TGTGCCAGCAGCCTCGACAGGGGGAGAGATACGCAGTATTTT.

This clone has just a few counts. CDR3 sequence: CASGLGGQGDTQYF. In DNA, the CDR3 is TGTGCTAGTGGCCTCGGGGGGCAGGGAGATACGCAGTATTTT. This chain links TRBV12-5 with TRBJ2-3, with a weak D call TRBD2 (7 bases). Germline CDR1 LGHNT, CDR2 FRNRAP. V gave up 6 bases and J gave up 5 bases, with 15 bases separating them. The CDR3 is made up of 14 amino acids.

The chain uses TRBV29-1 and TRBJ2-3; 8 positions agree with TRBD2. V trimming: 2 bases; J trimming: 5 bases; junction bases outside the gene matches: 30. Germline V gene sequence: CDR1 SQVTM, CDR2 ANQGSEA. This CDR3 has 22 residues. CDR3 region: CSVEFLPEAGISGTRIEDTQYF. The DNA for the CDR3 is TGCAGCGTTGAATTTCTTCCGGAGGCAGGGATTTCCGGGACTAGAATCGAAGATACGCAGTATTTT.

J is TRBJ2-2 and V is TRBV19; 7 nucleotides agree with TRBD1. The V and J ends lost 6 bases and 13 bases, in that order; junction bases with no gene match: 17. The germline V gene encodes CDR1 LNHDA and CDR2 SQIVND (reference sequence). The CDR3 totals 15 residues. CDR3 region: CASRSTGKKQVGLFF. For the CDR3, the DNA is TGTGCCAGTAGATCGACAGGGAAAAAACAGGTGGGGCTGTTTTTT.

V and J are TRBV9 and TRBJ2-1; D perhaps matches TRBD2 (5 bases). From germline, CDR1 is SGDLS and CDR2 YYNGEE. The CDR3 sequence is 19 residues long. V was pared by 4 bases and J by 2 bases, with 25 bases between. CDR3 sequence (DNA): TGTGCCAGCAGCTCAGGATGGGCCGCGGGCTATGGCACCTACAATGAGCAGTTCTTC. The encoded protein is CASSSGWAAGYGTYNEQFF.

V gene TRBV28 combines with J gene TRBJ1-2, with D unresolved. V was cut by 4 bases and J by 2 bases, with 11 bases left in between. The CDR3 consists of 14 residues. CDR1 is MDHEN and CDR2 is SYDVKM in the germline V gene. The DNA of the CDR3 is TGTGCCAGCAGTTCCCTATCCTTAAACTATGGCTACACCTTC. The encoded protein is CASSSLSLNYGYTF.

The chain uses TRBV27 and TRBJ2-7, with TRBD2 matching 7 bases. The CDR3 length is 13 residues. The V and J ends lost 5 bases and 0 bases, in that order; junction bases with no gene match: 1. The germline gives CDR1 MNHEY, CDR2 SMNVEV (reference sequence). The CDR3 coding sequence is TGTGCCAGCAGTGGACTAGGCTCCTACGAGCAGTACTTC. It specifies CASSGLGSYEQYF.

This clone showed up just a few times. The chain is built from TRBV2 and TRBJ2-3; unclear D gene. Germline V gene lookup returns CDR1 SNHLY and CDR2 FYNNEI. CDR3 length: 11 residues. Between the trimmed V and J ends, which lost 6 bases and 9 bases, there was a span of 10 bases. CDR3 residues: CASRVGITQYF. CDR3 DNA: TGTGCCAGCAGGGTAGGGATCACGCAGTATTTT.

This chain joins TRBV29-1 and TRBJ2-1; D not resolved. The V gene lost 4 bases and the J gene lost 10 bases, with 14 bases spanning the gap. Germline V CDR1 and CDR2: SQVTM, ANQGSEA. CDR3 length equals 12 residues. CDR3 DNA sequence: TGCAGCGTTGGATACAGTTACGGGGAGCAGTTCTTC. Translating it yields CSVGYSYGEQFF.

This clone turned up a few times. The gene calls are TRBV7-6 and TRBJ1-4; D not resolved. Germline CDR1 and CDR2: SGHVS and FNYEAQ. This CDR3 is built from 15 residues. Trimming removed 1 base from V and 5 bases from J, with 11 bases in between. The DNA for the CDR3 is TGTGCCAGCAGCTTAGGAGGGTATTCAAATGAAAAACTGTTTTTT. Its protein is CASSLGGYSNEKLFF.

In this sample, this clone turned up a few times. The chain is built from TRBV5-1 and TRBJ2-3, with 10 nucleotides matching TRBD1. The ends lost 4 bases at V and 3 bases at J; junction bases unmatched: 11. Germline V gives CDR1 SGHRS, CDR2 YFSETQ. CDR3 length equals 17 residues. The CDR3 DNA is TGCGCCAGCAGCCCCCGCCCCGGGACAGGGGTGACAGATACGCAGTATTTT. Amino acid sequence: CASSPRPGTGVTDTQYF. Filled out from reference TRBV5-1 and TRBJ2-3, the complete variable domain reads KAGVTQTPRYLIKTRGQQVTLSCSPISGHRSVSWYQQTPGQGLQFLFEYFSETQRNKGNFPGRFSGRQFSNSRSEMNVSTLELGDSALYLCASSPRPGTGVTDTQYFGPGTRLTVL.

The chain links TRBV2 to TRBJ2-7; possibly TRBD2 for D (5 bases). The V end was cut by 6 bases, the J end by 4 bases, with 16 bases between. Germline V CDR1 and CDR2: SNHLY, FYNNEI. CDR3 size: 14 residues. CDR3 protein: CASRRGSTSYEQYF. The CDR3 bases are TGTGCCAGCAGACGGGGTTCTACCTCTTACGAGCAGTACTTC.

This clone was recorded many times. The chain employs TRBV6-4 and TRBJ2-2; D unclear. From germline, CDR1 is MRHNA and CDR2 SNTAGT. This CDR3 is built from 14 residues. With 0 bases removed from V and 2 bases from J, the gap between germline ends came to 4 bases. The CDR3 here is CASSDSINTGELFF. DNA for the CDR3: TGTGCCAGCAGTGACTCGATCAACACCGGGGAGCTGTTTTTT.

V usage is TRBV18 and J usage is TRBJ2-6; maybe TRBD2 (5 bases). The V end was cut by 1 base, the J end by 4 bases, with 14 bases between. The CDR3 extends over 17 amino acids. Per the germline V gene, CDR1 is KGHSH and CDR2 is LQKENI. In DNA form, the CDR3 reads TGTGCCAGCTCACCACAATTCGGAGGAGCGGGGGCCAACGTCCTGACTTTC. Its translation is CASSPQFGGAGANVLTF.

This chain links TRBV5-4 with TRBJ1-1; 10 nucleotides match TRBD1. Trimming cost V 4 bases and J 2 bases; bases outside gene matches: 11. Germline V CDR1 and CDR2: SGHNT, YYREEE (reference sequence). This CDR3 region has 17 residues. The CDR3 protein is CASSAPGQGKFNTEAFF. In DNA form, the CDR3 reads TGTGCCAGCAGCGCACCGGGACAGGGGAAATTCAACACTGAAGCTTTCTTT.